This T cell receptor (beta chain) derives from a study of shared clonotypes between healthy human individuals. Findings and caveats of the study: Among a handful of donors, roughly 5% of naive CD4 clonotypes were found in common. Limited genetic and exposure-history diversity came from having few donors.

On this clone: Its cognate antigen is unknown.

CD45RO-negative cells were positively selected for CCR7, leaving out terminally differentiated effector memory CD45RA+ cells. Participating donors were healthy, HIV-negative adults free of recent acute infections or vaccinations. The germline V gene encodes CDR1 SGHTA and CDR2 FQGNSA. V lost 5 bases and J 8 bases, leaving 18 bases between the germline ends. The CDR3 runs to 15 residues. Method: immunoSEQ multiplex PCR; TCRdb's copy keeps in-frame clones and lacks some. The sample records about 820,000 clones, 80% to 95% being singletons. This sequence was found in a man aged 25-45 years in good health. The rearrangement links TRBV7-2 to TRBJ1-4, with D possibly matching TRBD1 (6 bases). The sequenced material came from naive CD8+ T cells sorted from blood. CDR3 loop: CASSTRTGLGEKLFF. CDR3 DNA sequence: TGTGCCAGCAGCACCCGAACAGGGCTGGGAGAAAAACTGTTTTTT.